Following are 32 T cell receptor beta chains from one sample sequenced in a study of T cell changes during pregnancy in multiple sclerosis (dated by TCRdb to about 2019). The library was made by the immunoSEQ multiplex PCR assay. The table comes from immuneACCESS by way of TCRdb, which keeps in-frame sequences with V and J called. Part of the clones is missing from these tables; in studies checked, under half for an unresolved V gene and the rest for unknown reasons. In this sample the table shows 65,000 to 80,000 clones, over 85% of which occur a single time. The top ten constitute 0.9% to 1.2% of the sample. The source material was peripheral blood, sampled in the first trimester of pregnancy. The receptors here all came from a female donor with multiple sclerosis, enrolled in a pregnancy study.

In this sample, this clone turned up a few times. This chain connects TRBV6-6 to TRBJ1-1, with no clear D. The CDR3 spans 16 residues. CDR1 and CDR2 from the germline V gene are MNHNY and SVGAGI (reference sequence). Trimming took 2 bases from V and 8 from J, leaving 21 bases between them. CDR3 protein: CASSYLGRITPGEAFF. The CDR3 nucleotides read TGTGCCAGCAGTTACCTAGGACGCATAACCCCGGGGGAAGCTTTCTTT.

The rearrangement links TRBV9 to TRBJ1-3; weak D call: TRBD1 (5 bases). The length of the CDR3 is 17 residues. V was pared by 0 bases and J by 0 bases, with 13 bases between. CDR1 and CDR2 from the germline V gene are SGDLS and YYNGEE. CDR3 nucleotide sequence: TGTGCCAGCAGCGTAGTAGCAGGGCGCCACTCTGGAAACACCATATATTTT. Translated, it gives CASSVVAGRHSGNTIYF.

The V gene is TRBV28, the J gene TRBJ2-3; TRBD2 agrees at 12 bases. The CDR3 runs to 17 residues. With 4 bases clipped from V and 0 bases from J, the junction kept 5 bases outside the gene matches. From germline, CDR1 is MDHEN and CDR2 SYDVKM. CDR3 nucleotides: TGTGCCAGCAGTTCACCCGGGACTAGCGGGAGCACAGATACGCAGTATTTT. It yields the protein CASSSPGTSGSTDTQYF.

Comments on this clone: Other DNA sequences in the same sample also yield this CDR3. CDR3 sequence: CASTPPFPQGATDTQYF. DNA of the CDR3: TGTGCCAGCACCCCCCCTTTCCCGCAGGGGGCAACAGATACGCAGTATTTT. The gene calls are TRBV25-1 and TRBJ2-3; 8 bases fit TRBD1. The CDR3 loop spans 17 amino acids. CDR1 and CDR2 from the germline V gene are MGHDK and SYGVNS. The junction had 15 bases not matched to a gene; V was cut back by 7 bases and J by 3 bases.

This chain links TRBV7-9 with TRBJ2-1; the match to TRBD2 covers 12 bases. The CDR3 is 16 amino acids. Germline trimming cut 5 bases from V and 8 bases from J; bases unmatched to any gene: 10. CDR1 and CDR2 from the germline V gene are SEHNR and FQNEAQ (reference sequence). The CDR3 DNA sequence: TGTGCCAGCAGCAAGCCGACTAGCGGGAGTAGGGATGAGCAGTTCTTC. Protein sequence: CASSKPTSGSRDEQFF. The full variable domain, with the rest looked up from reference TRBV7-9 and TRBJ2-1, is DTGVSQNPRHKITKRGQNVTFRCDPISEHNRLYWYRQTLGQGPEFLTYFQNEAQLEKSRLLSDRFSAERPKGSFSTLEIQRTEQGDSAMYLCASSKPTSGSRDEQFFGPGTRLTVL.

The V call is TRBV5-1, the J call TRBJ2-3; 7 bases line up with TRBD2. J lost 0 bases, V lost 4 bases, and 8 bases had no gene match. The CDR3 is 16 residues long. The germline gives CDR1 SGHRS, CDR2 YFSETQ. The CDR3 sequence is CASSPIRRGSTDTQYF. In DNA form, the CDR3 reads TGCGCCAGCAGCCCTATTAGGCGGGGGAGCACAGATACGCAGTATTTT.

J is TRBJ2-3 and V is TRBV5-1; D possibly corresponds to TRBD2 (5 bases). From germline, CDR1 is SGHRS and CDR2 YFSETQ. The CDR3 runs 14 residues. V dropped 2 bases and J dropped 2 bases, with 9 bases sitting between them. The CDR3 DNA follows: TGCGCCAGCAGCTTAGCAGACTACACAGATACGCAGTATTTT. Translating gives CASSLADYTDTQYF. Drawing the rest from reference TRBV5-1 and TRBJ2-3, the complete variable domain is KAGVTQTPRYLIKTRGQQVTLSCSPISGHRSVSWYQQTPGQGLQFLFEYFSETQRNKGNFPGRFSGRQFSNSRSEMNVSTLELGDSALYLCASSLADYTDTQYFGPGTRLTVL.

The rearrangement links TRBV5-1 to TRBJ1-2; no firm D call. The CDR3 loop spans 13 amino acids. Per the germline V gene, CDR1 is SGHRS and CDR2 is YFSETQ. V was pared by 0 bases and J by 7 bases, with 10 bases between. This chain's CDR3 is CASSLEDGGGYTF. In DNA form, the CDR3 reads TGCGCCAGCAGCTTGGAAGATGGAGGTGGCTACACCTTC.

The V call is TRBV28, the J call TRBJ2-1, with 7 positions matching TRBD2. The CDR3 runs 15 residues. J gave up 9 bases and V 6 bases, and 14 bases lay outside the gene matches. Germline assignment: CDR1 MDHEN and CDR2 SYDVKM. This CDR3 is CASSRGGYGGGEQFF. CDR3 bases: TGTGCCAGCAGCCGGGGCGGGTATGGGGGGGGTGAGCAGTTCTTC.

The chain couples TRBV18 to TRBJ1-4; 9 bases agree with TRBD1. The germline CDR1 and CDR2 sequences are KGHSH and LQKENI. After removal of 4 bases from V and 7 bases from J, the junction contained 7 bases not matched to a gene. The CDR3 is 15 amino acids. The DNA of the CDR3 is TGTGCCAGCTCACAACAGGGACAGGGAGGTGAAAAACTGTTTTTT. Translation: CASSQQGQGGEKLFF. The whole variable domain, filled in from reference TRBV18 and TRBJ1-4, reads NAGVMQNPRHLVRRRGQEARLRCSPMKGHSHVYWYRQLPEEGLKFMVYLQKENIIDESGMPKERFSAEFPKEGPSILRIQQVVRGDSAAYFCASSQQGQGGEKLFFGSGTQLSVL.

The gene calls are TRBV6-5 and TRBJ1-4, with TRBD1 matching over 11 bases. Trimming removed 0 bases from V and 10 bases from J; junction bases left unmatched: 7. Germline V lookup: CDR1 MNHEY, CDR2 SVGAGI. The CDR3 has 16 residues. CDR3 sequence: CASSYSAGTGGGKLFF. The CDR3 DNA reads TGTGCCAGCAGTTACTCAGCCGGGACAGGGGGAGGAAAACTGTTTTTT.

The chain combines TRBV7-2 with TRBJ2-5; 10 nucleotides line up with TRBD2. From germline, CDR1 is SGHTA and CDR2 FQGNSA. V lost 4 bases, J lost 5 bases, and 7 bases stayed unmatched. The CDR3 covers 15 residues. The CDR3 region is CASSSLAGVRETQYF. The CDR3 nucleotides read TGTGCCAGCAGCTCCCTAGCGGGAGTGAGGGAGACCCAGTACTTC.

CDR3 amino acids: CASRDRNTGELFF. The CDR3 DNA reads TGCGCCAGCAGGGACAGGAACACCGGGGAGCTGTTTTTT. The chain uses TRBV10-2 and TRBJ2-2, with D perhaps TRBD1 (6 bases). The CDR3 covers 13 residues. V lost 6 bases and J 1 base, leaving 6 bases between the germline ends. The germline CDR1 and CDR2 sequences are WSHSY and SAAADI.

This chain connects TRBV7-9 to TRBJ2-7; weak D call: TRBD1 (6 bases). Trimming removed 3 bases at V and 2 bases at J, with 23 bases between. Germline V CDR1 and CDR2: SEHNR, FQNEAQ (reference sequence). This CDR3 has 18 residues. CDR3 region: CASSFSLSSPGAPYEQYF. As DNA, the CDR3 is TGTGCCAGCAGCTTTAGTTTAAGTAGTCCAGGGGCACCCTACGAGCAGTACTTC.

The V and J genes are TRBV18 and TRBJ2-6; 7 nucleotides align to TRBD1. The CDR3 length is 15 residues. Germline lookup yields CDR1 KGHSH and CDR2 LQKENI. V was pared by 6 bases and J by 4 bases, with 6 bases of the junction left unmatched. CDR3 nucleotide sequence: TGTGCCAGCTCTCCAGACAGGGCCGGGGCCAACGTCCTGACTTTC. It encodes CASSPDRAGANVLTF. The full variable domain, its missing parts supplied by reference TRBV18 and TRBJ2-6, is NAGVMQNPRHLVRRRGQEARLRCSPMKGHSHVYWYRQLPEEGLKFMVYLQKENIIDESGMPKERFSAEFPKEGPSILRIQQVVRGDSAAYFCASSPDRAGANVLTFGAGSRLTVL.

The rearrangement links TRBV9 to TRBJ2-7, with 8 positions matching TRBD1. The CDR3 length is 15 residues. V lost 3 bases to trimming and J lost 5 bases; unmatched junction nucleotides: 10. Per the germline V gene, CDR1 is SGDLS and CDR2 is YYNGEE. The CDR3 loop is CASSDRQGIGNEQYF. The CDR3 DNA reads TGTGCCAGCAGCGATCGACAGGGGATCGGGAACGAGCAGTACTTC.

This rearrangement joins TRBV9 to TRBJ2-1, with 9 positions matching TRBD2. V was clipped by 4 bases and J by 4 bases; unmatched bases: 9. This CDR3 region has 16 residues. Germline V gene sequence: CDR1 SGDLS, CDR2 YYNGEE. DNA for the CDR3: TGTGCCAGCAGCCGTCGGGAGCGGGGGGTGTACAATGAGCAGTTCTTC. Residues: CASSRRERGVYNEQFF.

CDR3 DNA: TGTGCCAGCAGGCCGACTCAGGGGAACACTGAAGCTTTCTTT. It is translated as CASRPTQGNTEAFF. The J gene is TRBJ1-1, the V gene TRBV6-6, with a weak D call TRBD1 (5 bases). CDR1 MNHNY and CDR2 SVGAGI come from the germline V gene (reference sequence). This CDR3 is built from 14 residues. V lost 6 bases and J lost 1, with 12 bases in between.

The chain has TRBV7-3 and TRBJ2-2, with 7 bases identical to TRBD1. CDR3 length: 15 residues. Germline CDR1 is SGHTA and CDR2 is FQGTGA. After removal of 5 bases from V and 4 bases from J, the junction contained 7 bases not matched to a gene. The CDR3 nucleotides are TGTGCCAGCAGCCCGGACAGGTTGTCCACCGGGGAGCTGTTTTTT. This translates into CASSPDRLSTGELFF.

V gene TRBV7-3 combines with J gene TRBJ2-1, with 8 bases lining up with TRBD1. After removal of 6 bases from V and 6 bases from J, the junction contained 10 bases not matched to a gene. Germline V gives CDR1 SGHTA, CDR2 FQGTGA. The CDR3 length is 15 residues. The CDR3 nucleotides are TGTGCCAGCAGTAACCCCGGGACAGGAGTCAATGAGCAGTTCTTC. It specifies CASSNPGTGVNEQFF. Combining the CDR3 with reference TRBV7-3 and TRBJ2-1 gives the whole variable domain GAGVSQTPSNKVTEKGKYVELRCDPISGHTALYWYRQSLGQGPEFLIYFQGTGAADDSGLPNDRFFAVRPEGSVSTLKIQRTERGDSAVYLCASSNPGTGVNEQFFGPGTRLTVL.

This clone was observed a single time. V gene TRBV13 combines with J gene TRBJ1-4, with TRBD1 identical over 8 bases. CDR3 length: 13 residues. Germline CDR1 PRHDT, CDR2 FYEKMQ (reference sequence). Losses at the gene ends were 11 bases for V and 7 bases for J; bases not matched to a gene: 9. Written as DNA, the CDR3 is TGTGCCGGGTCCGACAGGGGACGTGAAAAACTGTTTTTT. Its translation: CAGSDRGREKLFF.

The gene calls are TRBV12-5 and TRBJ1-5; 7 bases are a match to TRBD1. Per the germline V gene, CDR1 is LGHNT and CDR2 is FRNRAP. The V and J ends lost 2 bases and 2 bases, in that order; junction bases with no gene match: 0. The CDR3 covers 14 residues. The CDR3 coding sequence is TGTGCTAGTGGTTTGACAGGGGGCAATCAGCCCCAGCATTTT. The encoded protein is CASGLTGGNQPQHF.

This rearrangement joins TRBV7-6 to TRBJ1-3, with D hard to call. The CDR3 is 13 amino acids. The ends were cut back, 7 bases at V and 0 bases at J, with 7 bases in the middle. Germline V lookup: CDR1 SGHVS, CDR2 FNYEAQ. The CDR3 DNA is TGTGCCAGCACCCCTCTCTCTGGAAACACCATATATTTT. Its protein is CASTPLSGNTIYF.

The chain joins TRBV29-1 to TRBJ2-7; D call uncertain. V dropped 4 bases and J dropped 2 bases, with 6 bases sitting between them. Germline loops: CDR1 SQVTM, CDR2 ANQGSEA. The CDR3 runs 11 residues. This CDR3 is CSVAGAYEQYF. CDR3 DNA: TGCAGCGTTGCGGGTGCCTACGAGCAGTACTTC.

The V and J genes are TRBV7-2 and TRBJ2-3; 10 bases match TRBD2. J was trimmed by 1 base and V by 0 bases; bases with no gene match: 4. The germline V gene has CDR1 SGHTA and CDR2 FQGNSA. This CDR3 contains 17 residues. CDR3 nucleotide sequence: TGTGCCAGCAGCTTAGCGCAAGCGGGGGGGGGCACAGATACGCAGTATTTT. It is translated as CASSLAQAGGGTDTQYF. The complete variable domain, with remaining parts taken from reference TRBV7-2 and TRBJ2-3, reads GAGVSQSPSNKVTEKGKDVELRCDPISGHTALYWYRQSLGQGLEFLIYFQGNSAPDKSGLPSDRFSAERTGGSVSTLTIQRTQQEDSAVYLCASSLAQAGGGTDTQYFGPGTRLTVL.

J is TRBJ2-7 and V is TRBV28, with 7 nucleotides matching TRBD1. In germline, CDR1 is MDHEN, CDR2 SYDVKM. The V and J ends lost 5 bases and 4 bases, in that order; junction bases with no gene match: 8. The CDR3 spans 14 residues. The CDR3 here is CASSPPGGRYEQYF. In DNA form, the CDR3 reads TGTGCCAGCAGTCCCCCAGGGGGTCGATACGAGCAGTACTTC.

The chain links TRBV28 to TRBJ1-2; TRBD1 matches at 9 bases. V trimming: 4 bases; J trimming: 8 bases; junction bases outside the gene matches: 11. CDR3 size: 15 residues. CDR1 is MDHEN, CDR2 SYDVKM, per germline. In DNA form, the CDR3 reads TGTGCCAGCAGTTGGGGGACAGGGAGAGAGGGGGGCTACACCTTC. This translates into CASSWGTGREGGYTF.

V is TRBV29-1 and J is TRBJ1-2, with D possibly being TRBD1 (5 bases). Germline V gives CDR1 SQVTM, CDR2 ANQGSEA. The ends were cut back, 4 bases at V and 8 bases at J, with 20 bases in the middle. The CDR3 length is 14 residues. DNA for the CDR3: TGCAGCGTTGGCCCCCTGACAGACCCTAGGGGCTACACCTTC. Its translation: CSVGPLTDPRGYTF.

CDR3 bases: TGCGCCAGCAGCCGATCGGACTCAGACATGAACACTGAAGCTTTCTTT. It specifies CASSRSDSDMNTEAFF. The gene calls are TRBV5-1 and TRBJ1-1; D is undetermined. With 4 bases removed from V and 0 bases from J, the gap between germline ends came to 16 bases. The CDR3 loop spans 16 amino acids. Germline lookup yields CDR1 SGHRS and CDR2 YFSETQ.

The chain uses TRBV7-8 and TRBJ1-2; a possible D gene is TRBD1 (6 bases). This CDR3 has 15 residues. CDR1 and CDR2 from the germline V gene are SGHVS and FQNEAQ. The V end was cut by 2 bases, the J end by 0 bases, with 10 bases between. The CDR3 region is CASSLRGGANYGYTF. The CDR3 nucleotides are TGTGCCAGCAGCTTACGAGGGGGAGCTAACTATGGCTACACCTTC.

The CDR3 DNA reads as TGTGCCAGCAGCTTAGTGAGCCAGGCTTCTGGAAACACCATATATTTT. It encodes CASSLVSQASGNTIYF. The chain joins TRBV7-2 to TRBJ1-3; no clear D. Germline CDR1 SGHTA, CDR2 FQGNSA. V was clipped by 1 base and J by 1 base, with 11 bases between them. The CDR3 has 16 residues. The full variable domain, in which reference TRBV7-2 and TRBJ1-3 provide the parts outside the CDR3, is GAGVSQSPSNKVTEKGKDVELRCDPISGHTALYWYRQSLGQGLEFLIYFQGNSAPDKSGLPSDRFSAERTGGSVSTLTIQRTQQEDSAVYLCASSLVSQASGNTIYFGEGSWLTVV.

The rearrangement links TRBV7-3 to TRBJ2-1, with 10 bases identical to TRBD2. Trimming at V came to 1 base and at J to 4 bases, leaving 1 base not matched to a gene. Germline-derived CDR1 and CDR2 are SGHTA and FQGTGA. This CDR3 has 15 amino acids. CDR3 protein: CASSLRTSGYNEQFF. The CDR3 DNA follows: TGTGCCAGCAGCTTAAGGACTAGCGGTTACAATGAGCAGTTCTTC.